This note documents a single T cell receptor beta chain sequence. Its target is not known. This sample was taken from a study of cytomegalovirus exposure and HLA in healthy donors. General study points: Specific recognition of CMV antigens was confirmed in vitro for a few chains (all CMV-associated).

The V gene end was trimmed by 3 bases and the J gene end by 1 base; junction bases not matched to a gene: 5. The CDR3 has 16 residues. CDR1 SGHVS and CDR2 FQNEAQ come from the germline V gene. The primer mix had 60 Vbeta and 13 Jbeta primers. The protocol was immunoSEQ multiplex PCR, while the TCRdb copy is restricted to in-frame clones and leaves out a portion. The sample shows tens of thousands of clones, and about 11% sits with its ten largest clones. Material: PBMCs. The chain links TRBV7-8 to TRBJ2-7, with 11 bases fitting TRBD2. This TCR was recovered from a woman between 50 and 59 years old in good health and CMV-seropositive. CDR3 loop: CASSFHRLAGSYEQYF. Written as DNA, the CDR3 is TGTGCCAGCAGCTTCCACCGACTAGCGGGGTCCTACGAGCAGTACTTC.